This T cell receptor beta chain was profiled in a study of T cells after posttransplantation cyclophosphamide. This clone was detected ten times or more. The antigen is undetermined. The ends lost 5 bases at V and 3 bases at J; junction bases unmatched: 7. Germline V lookup: CDR1 SNHLY, CDR2 FYNNEI. There are 16 residues in the CDR3. Study-wide results and limits: Donor CD8+ memory clones often dominated recipient blood repertoires at later times. Blood and skin or GI T cell repertoires showed limited TRB overlap. TRB clonality was highly associated with recipient CMV seropositivity and reactivation.

Assay: immunoSEQ multiplex PCR; the TCRdb copy retains only in-frame clones and omits some. The repertoire consists of over 35,000 clones, none detected only once. The related graft donor's blood sample was taken on the day of bone marrow donation. The V gene is TRBV2, the J gene TRBJ1-6; TRBD1 matches at 7 bases. This receptor was obtained from a man aged 50 to 60 in good health, CMV-negative, and a related stem cell transplant donor. The specimen sequenced was PBMCs. The CDR3 region is CASSKGTDYYNSPLHF. DNA of the CDR3: TGTGCCAGCAGTAAAGGGACAGACTACTATAATTCACCCCTCCACTTT.